This T cell receptor (beta chain) is from a study of blood T cells in healthy people across ages. Each donor's blood draw was around 9.1 milliliters of peripheral blood. There are 13 residues in the CDR3. Germline-derived CDR1 and CDR2 are SEHNR and FQNEAQ (reference sequence). A second roughly 6 to 11 cycle PCR used barcoded and J-beta primers. Through a template-switch adaptor with 12 random nucleotides, each cDNA molecule received a tag. From the 5' RACE reads, TCRdb called clonotypes with MiXCR, one entry per CDR3 protein. Seen here are roughly 680,000 distinct CDR3 sequences, roughly half observed once, and the top ten hold less than 15%. About this clonotype: This may come from a read error, since a much larger clone is one base off.

The receptor was isolated from a woman of 80 years or more in good health. The source material was blood. The chain employs TRBV7-9 and TRBJ2-4, with a tentative D call TRBD2 (6 bases). The CDR3 DNA is TGTGCCAGCAGCGTAGCGGACGACGACATTCAGTACTTC. This codes for CASSVADDDIQYF.